The 2 T cell receptor beta chains below all came from one sample that was sequenced in a study of cytomegalovirus exposure and HLA in healthy donors. 13 Jbeta primers and 60 Vbeta primers were used for the PCR. Measured with immunoSEQ multiplex PCR; TCRdb has only the in-frame clones, and not every one. The sample lists some 110,000 clones; 60% to 70% were seen once. Sequenced material: PBMCs. All receptors derive from a woman aged 40 to 50 in good health and CMV-seropositive.

This chain joins TRBV2 and TRBJ2-7; tentatively, D is TRBD2 (5 bases). The CDR3 has 13 residues. With 1 base removed from V and 6 bases from J, the gap between germline ends came to 10 bases. Germline CDR1 SNHLY, CDR2 FYNNEI. CDR3 nucleotide sequence: TGTGCCAGCAGTGAAGTGAGCGGAGTCGAGCAGTACTTC. Translated, it gives CASSEVSGVEQYF.

This chain links TRBV19 with TRBJ2-1; D is perhaps TRBD1 (6 bases). V was pared by 5 bases and J by 8 bases, with 22 bases between. Germline values: CDR1 LNHDA, CDR2 SQIVND (reference sequence). CDR3 length: 16 amino acids. CDR3 sequence reads: CASSPGTIRRLYEQFF. The DNA for the CDR3 is TGTGCCAGTAGTCCCGGGACAATCCGCCGCTTGTATGAGCAGTTCTTC.